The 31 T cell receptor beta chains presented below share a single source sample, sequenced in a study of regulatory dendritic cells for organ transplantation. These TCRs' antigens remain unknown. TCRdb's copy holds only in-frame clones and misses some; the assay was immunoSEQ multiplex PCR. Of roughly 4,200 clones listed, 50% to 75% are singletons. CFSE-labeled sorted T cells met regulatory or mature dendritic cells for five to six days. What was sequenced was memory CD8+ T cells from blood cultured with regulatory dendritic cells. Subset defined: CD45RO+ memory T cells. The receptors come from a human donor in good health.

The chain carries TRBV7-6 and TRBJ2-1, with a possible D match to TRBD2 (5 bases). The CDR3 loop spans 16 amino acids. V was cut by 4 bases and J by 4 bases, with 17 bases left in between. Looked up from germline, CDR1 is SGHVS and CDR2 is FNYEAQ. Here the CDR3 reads CASSSTSSPLYNEQFF. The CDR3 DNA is TGTGCCAGCAGCTCAACTAGTTCCCCCCTGTACAATGAGCAGTTCTTC.

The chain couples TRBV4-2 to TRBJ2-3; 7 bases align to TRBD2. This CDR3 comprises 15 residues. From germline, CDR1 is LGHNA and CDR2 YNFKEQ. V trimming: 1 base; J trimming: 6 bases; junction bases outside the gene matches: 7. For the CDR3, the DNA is TGTGCCAGCAGCCAAGGTTATGGGGGAGGGGATACGCAGTATTTT. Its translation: CASSQGYGGGDTQYF.

CDR3 coding DNA: TGTGCCAGCAGCGGGGGGGGGAGACCCTACGAGCAGTACTTC. Its translation: CASSGGGRPYEQYF. The chain joins TRBV7-2 to TRBJ2-7; 7 positions match TRBD2. The ends lost 5 bases at V and 2 bases at J; junction bases unmatched: 6. The CDR3 is 14 amino acids. Germline V lookup: CDR1 SGHTA, CDR2 FQGNSA.

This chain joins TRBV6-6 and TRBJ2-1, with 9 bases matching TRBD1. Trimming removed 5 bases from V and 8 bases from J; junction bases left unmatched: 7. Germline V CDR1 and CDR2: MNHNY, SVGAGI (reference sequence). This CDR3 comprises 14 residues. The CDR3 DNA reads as TGTGCCAGCAGTGCAGGGGGACAGGGAGATGAGCAGTTCTTC. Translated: CASSAGGQGDEQFF.

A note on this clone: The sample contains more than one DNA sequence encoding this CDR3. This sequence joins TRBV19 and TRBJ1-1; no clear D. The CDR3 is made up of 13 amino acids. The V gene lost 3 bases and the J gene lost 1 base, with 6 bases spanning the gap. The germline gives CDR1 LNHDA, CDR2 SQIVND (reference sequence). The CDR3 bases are TGTGCCAGTAGTATGGGCGAGAACACTGAAGCTTTCTTT. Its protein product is CASSMGENTEAFF.

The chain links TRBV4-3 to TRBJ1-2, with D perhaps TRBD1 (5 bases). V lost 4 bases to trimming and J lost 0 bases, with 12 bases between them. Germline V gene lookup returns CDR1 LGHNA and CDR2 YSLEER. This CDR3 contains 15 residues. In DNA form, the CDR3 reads TGCGCCAGCAGCCTCTCCAGGGCTTCTAACTATGGCTACACCTTC. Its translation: CASSLSRASNYGYTF.

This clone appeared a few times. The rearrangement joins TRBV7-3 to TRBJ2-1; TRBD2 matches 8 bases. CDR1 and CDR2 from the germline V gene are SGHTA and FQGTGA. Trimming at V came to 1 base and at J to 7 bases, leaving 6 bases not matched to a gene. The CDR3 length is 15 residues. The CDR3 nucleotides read TGTGCCAGCAGCTTAAAGGCGGGGGGTTGGAATGAGCAGTTCTTC. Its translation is CASSLKAGGWNEQFF.

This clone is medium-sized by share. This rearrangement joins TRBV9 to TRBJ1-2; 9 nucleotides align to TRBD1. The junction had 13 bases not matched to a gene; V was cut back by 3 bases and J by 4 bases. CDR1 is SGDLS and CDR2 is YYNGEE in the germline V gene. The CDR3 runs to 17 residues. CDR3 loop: CASSADRGGTNPYGYTF. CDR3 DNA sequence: TGTGCCAGCAGCGCGGACAGGGGAGGAACTAACCCCTATGGCTACACCTTC.

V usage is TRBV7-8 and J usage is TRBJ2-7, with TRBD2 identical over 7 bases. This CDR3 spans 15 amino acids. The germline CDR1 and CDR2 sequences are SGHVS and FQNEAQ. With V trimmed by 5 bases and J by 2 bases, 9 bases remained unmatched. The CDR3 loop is CASSRDGGTAYEQYF. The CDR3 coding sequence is TGTGCCAGCAGCAGAGACGGGGGGACCGCCTACGAGCAGTACTTC.

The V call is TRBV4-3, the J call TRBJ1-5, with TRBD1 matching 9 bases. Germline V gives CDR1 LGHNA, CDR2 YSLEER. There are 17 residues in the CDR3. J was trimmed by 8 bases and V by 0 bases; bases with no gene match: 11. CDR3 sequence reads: CASSQDYLGQGVKPQHF. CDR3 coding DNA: TGCGCCAGCAGCCAAGATTACTTGGGACAGGGTGTAAAGCCCCAGCATTTT.

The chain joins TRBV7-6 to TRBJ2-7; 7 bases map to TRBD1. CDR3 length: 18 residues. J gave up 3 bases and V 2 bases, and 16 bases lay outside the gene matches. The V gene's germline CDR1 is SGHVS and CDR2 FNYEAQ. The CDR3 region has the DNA TGTGCCAGCAGCTTACAAGCTTCAGGGGGTCTAATAAGCTACGAGCAGTACTTC. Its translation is CASSLQASGGLISYEQYF.

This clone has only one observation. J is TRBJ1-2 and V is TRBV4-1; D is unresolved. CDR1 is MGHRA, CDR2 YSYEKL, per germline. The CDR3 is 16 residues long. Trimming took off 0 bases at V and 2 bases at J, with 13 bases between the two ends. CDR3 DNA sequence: TGCGCCAGCAGCCAAGATAGTGGTGATCTAAACTATGGCTACACCTTC. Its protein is CASSQDSGDLNYGYTF.

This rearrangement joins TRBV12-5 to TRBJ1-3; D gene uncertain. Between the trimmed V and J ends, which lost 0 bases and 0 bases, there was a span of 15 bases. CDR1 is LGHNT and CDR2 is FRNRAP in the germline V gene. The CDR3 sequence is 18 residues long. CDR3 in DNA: TGTGCTAGTGGTTTGGTACCCCCGACTGTGAGCTCTGGAAACACCATATATTTT. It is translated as CASGLVPPTVSSGNTIYF. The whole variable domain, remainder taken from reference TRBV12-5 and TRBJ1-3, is DARVTQTPRHKVTEMGQEVTMRCQPILGHNTVFWYRQTMMQGLELLAYFRNRAPLDDSGMPKDRFSAEMPDATLATLKIQPSEPRDSAVYFCASGLVPPTVSSGNTIYFGEGSWLTVV.

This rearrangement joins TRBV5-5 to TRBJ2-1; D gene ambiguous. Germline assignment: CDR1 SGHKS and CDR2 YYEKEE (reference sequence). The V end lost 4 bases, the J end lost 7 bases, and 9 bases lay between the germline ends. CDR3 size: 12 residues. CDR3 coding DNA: TGTGCCAGCAGCGTCCCCCCGAATGAGCAGTTCTTC. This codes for CASSVPPNEQFF.

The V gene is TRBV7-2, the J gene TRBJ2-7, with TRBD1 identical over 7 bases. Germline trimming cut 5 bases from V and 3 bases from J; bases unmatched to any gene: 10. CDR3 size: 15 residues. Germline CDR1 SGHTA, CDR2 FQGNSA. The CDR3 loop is CASSERGQNYYEQYF. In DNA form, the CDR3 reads TGTGCCAGCAGCGAAAGGGGACAGAATTACTACGAGCAGTACTTC.

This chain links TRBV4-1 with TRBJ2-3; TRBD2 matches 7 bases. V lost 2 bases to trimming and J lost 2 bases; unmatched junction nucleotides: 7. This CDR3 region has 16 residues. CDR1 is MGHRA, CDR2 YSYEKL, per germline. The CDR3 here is CASSQKGGVITDTQYF. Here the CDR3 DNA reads TGCGCCAGCAGCCAAAAGGGAGGGGTGATCACAGATACGCAGTATTTT.

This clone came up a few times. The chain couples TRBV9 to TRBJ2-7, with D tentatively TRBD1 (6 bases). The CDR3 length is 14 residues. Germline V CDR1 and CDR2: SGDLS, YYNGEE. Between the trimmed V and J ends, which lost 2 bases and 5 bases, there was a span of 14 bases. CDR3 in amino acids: CASSVGGASDEQYF. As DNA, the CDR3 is TGTGCCAGCAGCGTTGGGGGCGCGAGCGACGAGCAGTACTTC.

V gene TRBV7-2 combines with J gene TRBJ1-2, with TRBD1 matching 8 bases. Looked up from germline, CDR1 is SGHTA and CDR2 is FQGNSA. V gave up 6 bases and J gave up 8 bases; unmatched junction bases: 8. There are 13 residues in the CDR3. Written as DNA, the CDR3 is TGTGCCAGCAGTTATACGACAGGGGCCGGCTACACCTTC. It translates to CASSYTTGAGYTF.

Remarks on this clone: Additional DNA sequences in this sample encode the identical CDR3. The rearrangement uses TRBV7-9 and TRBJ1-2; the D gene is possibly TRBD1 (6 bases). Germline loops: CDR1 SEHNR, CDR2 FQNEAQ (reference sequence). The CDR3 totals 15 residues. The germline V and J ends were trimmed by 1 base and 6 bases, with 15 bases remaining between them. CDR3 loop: CASSLGPGAGDGYTF. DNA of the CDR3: TGTGCCAGCAGCTTAGGCCCAGGCGCAGGGGATGGCTACACCTTC.

The CDR3, as DNA: TGTGCCAGCAGCCGAGCGGGGGGGCCAGGAGATACGCAGTATTTT. Amino acid sequence: CASSRAGGPGDTQYF. The chain uses TRBV11-2 and TRBJ2-3, with TRBD2 identical over 10 bases. This CDR3 has 15 amino acids. Trimming cost V 5 bases and J 5 bases; bases outside gene matches: 7. Germline V gene data show CDR1 as SGHAT and CDR2 as FQNNGV.

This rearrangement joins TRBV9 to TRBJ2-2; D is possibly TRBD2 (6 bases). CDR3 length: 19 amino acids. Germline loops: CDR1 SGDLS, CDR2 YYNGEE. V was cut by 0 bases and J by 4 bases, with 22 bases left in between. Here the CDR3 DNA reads TGTGCCAGCAGCGTAGATTCCCCCGGGTCCCTAGCGAGCACCGGGGAGCTGTTTTTT. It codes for CASSVDSPGSLASTGELFF. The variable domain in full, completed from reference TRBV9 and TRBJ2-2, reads DSGVTQTPKHLITATGQRVTLRCSPRSGDLSVYWYQQSLDQGLQFLIQYYNGEERAKGNILERFSAQQFPDLHSELNLSSLELGDSALYFCASSVDSPGSLASTGELFFGEGSRLTVL.

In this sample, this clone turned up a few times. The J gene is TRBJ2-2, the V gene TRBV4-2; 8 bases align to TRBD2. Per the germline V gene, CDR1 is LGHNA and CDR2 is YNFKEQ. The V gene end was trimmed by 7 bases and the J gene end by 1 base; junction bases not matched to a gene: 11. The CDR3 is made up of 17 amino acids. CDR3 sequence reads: CASNRPSRGVNTGELFF. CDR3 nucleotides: TGTGCCAGCAACCGACCCTCGCGGGGGGTGAACACCGGGGAGCTGTTTTTT.

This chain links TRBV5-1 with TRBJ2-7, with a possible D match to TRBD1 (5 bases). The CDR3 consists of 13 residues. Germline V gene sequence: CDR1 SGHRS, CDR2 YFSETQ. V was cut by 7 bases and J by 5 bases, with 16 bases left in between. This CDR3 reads CASGSTVSHEQYF. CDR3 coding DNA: TGCGCCAGCGGTTCGACAGTATCCCACGAGCAGTACTTC.

CDR3 sequence (DNA): TGTGCCATCAGTGAAGGGGTACTCAATCAGCCCCAGCATTTT. This translates into CAISEGVLNQPQHF. The rearrangement joins TRBV10-3 to TRBJ1-5, with D possibly being TRBD1 (5 bases). V was cut by 3 bases and J by 3 bases, with 9 bases left in between. This CDR3 comprises 14 residues. Germline-derived CDR1 and CDR2 are ENHRY and SYGVKD.

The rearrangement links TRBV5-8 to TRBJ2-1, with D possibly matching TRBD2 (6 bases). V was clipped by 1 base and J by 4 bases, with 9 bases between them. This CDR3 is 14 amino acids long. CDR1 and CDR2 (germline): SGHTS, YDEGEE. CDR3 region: CASSLTGGYNEQFF. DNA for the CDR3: TGTGCCAGCAGCTTGACAGGAGGGTACAATGAGCAGTTCTTC.

The CDR3 loop reads CASSTLGTGGEQYF. The CDR3 bases are TGTGCCAGCAGCACCCTCGGGACAGGGGGCGAGCAGTACTTC. The V call is TRBV7-9, the J call TRBJ2-7; 11 nucleotides agree with TRBD1. The CDR3 runs to 14 residues. The germline V gene has CDR1 SEHNR and CDR2 FQNEAQ (reference sequence). The V gene end was trimmed by 5 bases and the J gene end by 6 bases; junction bases not matched to a gene: 6.

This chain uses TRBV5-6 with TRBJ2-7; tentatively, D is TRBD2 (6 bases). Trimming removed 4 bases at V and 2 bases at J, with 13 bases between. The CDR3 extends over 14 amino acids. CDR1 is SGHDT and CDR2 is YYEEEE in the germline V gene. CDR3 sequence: CASSNSGFPYEQYF. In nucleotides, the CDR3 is TGTGCCAGCAGCAATAGCGGATTCCCCTACGAGCAGTACTTC.

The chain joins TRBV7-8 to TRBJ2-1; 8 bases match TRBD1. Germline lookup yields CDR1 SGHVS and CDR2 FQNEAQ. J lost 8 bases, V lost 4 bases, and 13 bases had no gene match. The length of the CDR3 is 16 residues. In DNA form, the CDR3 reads TGTGCCAGCAGCTGGTCGAACAGGGGGGTACGAGATGAGCAGTTCTTC. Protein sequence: CASSWSNRGVRDEQFF. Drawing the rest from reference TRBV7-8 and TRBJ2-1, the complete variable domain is GAGVSQSPRYKVAKRGQDVALRCDPISGHVSLFWYQQALGQGPEFLTYFQNEAQLDKSGLPSDRFFAERPEGSVSTLKIQRTQQEDSAVYLCASSWSNRGVRDEQFFGPGTRLTVL.

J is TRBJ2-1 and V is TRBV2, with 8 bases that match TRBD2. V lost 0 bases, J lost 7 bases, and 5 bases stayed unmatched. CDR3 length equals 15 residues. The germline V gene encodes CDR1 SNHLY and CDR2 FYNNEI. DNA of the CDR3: TGTGCCAGCAGTGAAGCCGGGGGGGCCGGGAATGAGCAGTTCTTC. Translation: CASSEAGGAGNEQFF.

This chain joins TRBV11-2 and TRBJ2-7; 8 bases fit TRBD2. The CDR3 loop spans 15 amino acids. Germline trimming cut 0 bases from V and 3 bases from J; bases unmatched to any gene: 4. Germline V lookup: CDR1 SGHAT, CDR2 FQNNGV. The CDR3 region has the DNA TGTGCCAGCAGCTTAGATACGGGGGGGGGCTACGAGCAGTACTTC. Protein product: CASSLDTGGGYEQYF.

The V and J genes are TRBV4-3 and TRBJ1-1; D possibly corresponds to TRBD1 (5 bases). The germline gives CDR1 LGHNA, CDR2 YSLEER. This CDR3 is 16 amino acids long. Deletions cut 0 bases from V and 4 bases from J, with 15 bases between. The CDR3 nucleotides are TGCGCCAGCAGCCAAGAGTGGGGTGGGGGGGGCACTGAAGCTTTCTTT. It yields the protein CASSQEWGGGGTEAFF.